These 5 T cell receptor beta chains were all obtained from the same sample, sequenced in a study of blood T cell repertoires in COVID-19. Assay used: immunoSEQ multiplex PCR; TCRdb lists only in-frame clones, some missing. The sample carries tens of thousands of clones, just over 90% recorded once. The sequencing input was peripheral blood. These receptors originate from a human donor in a cohort sampled during active COVID-19.

This clone came up once. The chain joins TRBV2 to TRBJ2-7, with 7 bases aligning to TRBD2. The CDR3 extends over 15 amino acids. V was pared by 5 bases and J by 3 bases, with 10 bases of the junction left unmatched. CDR1 and CDR2 (germline): SNHLY, FYNNEI. The CDR3 DNA reads TGTGCCAGCAGTTTAGGACTAGATACCCTCTACGAGCAGTACTTC. This gives the protein CASSLGLDTLYEQYF.

The chain links TRBV6-6 to TRBJ2-2; D might be TRBD2 (5 bases). The V gene's germline CDR1 is MNHNY and CDR2 SVGAGI (reference sequence). V was pared by 0 bases and J by 6 bases, with 11 bases between. This CDR3 contains 15 residues. CDR3 nucleotide sequence: TGTGCCAGCAGTTACTCGCTAGCTATAGCCGGGGAGCTGTTTTTT. Translated: CASSYSLAIAGELFF.

The CDR3, as DNA: TGTGCCTGGAGTGTACGAGCGGGCGCCGGGGAGCTGTTTTTT. Translation gives CAWSVRAGAGELFF. The chain couples TRBV30 to TRBJ2-2; tentatively, D is TRBD2 (6 bases). Deletions cut 0 bases from V and 6 bases from J, with 11 bases between. The CDR3 is 14 residues long. Germline V gene lookup returns CDR1 GTSNPN and CDR2 SVGIG (reference sequence).

In DNA, the CDR3 is TGTGCCTGGAGCCTGGACTTTAGCTCCTACAATGAGCAGTTCTTC. Amino acids: CAWSLDFSSYNEQFF. V usage is TRBV30 and J usage is TRBJ2-1; a possible D gene is TRBD2 (5 bases). Germline lookup yields CDR1 GTSNPN and CDR2 SVGIG (reference sequence). The V and J ends lost 3 bases and 0 bases respectively, with 12 bases between them. The CDR3 extends over 15 amino acids.

The chain joins TRBV2 to TRBJ2-5, with 10 positions matching TRBD2. This CDR3 region has 15 residues. Unmatched junction bases numbered 10, after V lost 7 bases and J lost 5 bases. Germline CDR1 reads SNHLY; CDR2 reads FYNNEI. The CDR3 sequence is CASKSEREGSETQYF. In DNA form, the CDR3 reads TGTGCCAGCAAATCTGAGCGGGAGGGTAGCGAGACCCAGTACTTC. Full variable domain (outside the CDR3, taken from reference TRBV2 and TRBJ2-5): EPEVTQTPSHQVTQMGQEVILRCVPISNHLYFYWYRQILGQKVEFLVSFYNNEISEKSEIFDDQFSVERPDGSNFTLKIRSTKLEDSAMYFCASKSEREGSETQYFGPGTRLLVL.